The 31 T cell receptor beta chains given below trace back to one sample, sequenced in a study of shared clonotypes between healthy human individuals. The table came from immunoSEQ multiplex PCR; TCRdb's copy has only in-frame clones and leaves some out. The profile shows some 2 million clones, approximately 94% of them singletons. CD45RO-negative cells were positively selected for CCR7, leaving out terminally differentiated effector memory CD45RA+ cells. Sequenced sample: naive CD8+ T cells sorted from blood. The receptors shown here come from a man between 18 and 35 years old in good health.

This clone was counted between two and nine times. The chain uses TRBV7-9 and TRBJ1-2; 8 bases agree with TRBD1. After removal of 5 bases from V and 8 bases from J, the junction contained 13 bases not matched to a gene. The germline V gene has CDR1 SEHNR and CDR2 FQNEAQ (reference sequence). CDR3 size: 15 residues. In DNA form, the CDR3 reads TGTGCCAGCAGCATTCAGGGGGCAACCTCTAACGGCTACACCTTC. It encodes CASSIQGATSNGYTF.

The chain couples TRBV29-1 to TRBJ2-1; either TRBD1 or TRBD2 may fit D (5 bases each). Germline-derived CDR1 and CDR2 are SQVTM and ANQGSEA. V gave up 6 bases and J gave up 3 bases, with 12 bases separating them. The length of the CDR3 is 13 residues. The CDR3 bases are TGCAGCGTGACCCGGGGCAACTACAATGAGCAGTTCTTC. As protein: CSVTRGNYNEQFF.

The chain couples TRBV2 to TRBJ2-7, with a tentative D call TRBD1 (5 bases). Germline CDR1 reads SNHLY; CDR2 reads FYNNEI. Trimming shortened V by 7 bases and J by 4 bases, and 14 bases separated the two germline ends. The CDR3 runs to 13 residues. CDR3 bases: TGTGCCAGCAAGAACGAACAGGAGTACGAGCAGTACTTC. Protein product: CASKNEQEYEQYF.

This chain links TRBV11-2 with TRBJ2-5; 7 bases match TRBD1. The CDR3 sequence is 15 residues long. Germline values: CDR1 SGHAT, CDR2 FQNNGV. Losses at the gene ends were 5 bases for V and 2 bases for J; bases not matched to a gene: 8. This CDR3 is CASSQNPGQQETQYF. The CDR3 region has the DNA TGTGCCAGCAGCCAGAATCCGGGACAGCAAGAGACCCAGTACTTC.

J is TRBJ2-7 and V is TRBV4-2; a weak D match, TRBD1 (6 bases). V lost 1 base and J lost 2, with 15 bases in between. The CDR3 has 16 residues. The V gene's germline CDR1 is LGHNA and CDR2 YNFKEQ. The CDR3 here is CASSQVQVGAAYEQYF. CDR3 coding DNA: TGTGCCAGCAGCCAAGTCCAAGTGGGGGCCGCCTACGAGCAGTACTTC.

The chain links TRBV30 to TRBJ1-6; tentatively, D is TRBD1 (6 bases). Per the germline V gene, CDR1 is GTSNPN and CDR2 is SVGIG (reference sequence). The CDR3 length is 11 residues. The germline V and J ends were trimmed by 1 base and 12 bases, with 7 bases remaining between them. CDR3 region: CAWSEGGPLHF. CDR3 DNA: TGTGCCTGGAGTGAGGGGGGACCCCTCCACTTT.

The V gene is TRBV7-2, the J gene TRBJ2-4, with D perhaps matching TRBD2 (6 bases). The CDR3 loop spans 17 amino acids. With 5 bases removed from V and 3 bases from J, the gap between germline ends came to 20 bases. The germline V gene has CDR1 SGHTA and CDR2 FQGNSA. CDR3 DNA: TGTGCCAGCAGCACCTTTACAGGAGGGGTTGGCAAAAACATTCAGTACTTC. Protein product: CASSTFTGGVGKNIQYF.

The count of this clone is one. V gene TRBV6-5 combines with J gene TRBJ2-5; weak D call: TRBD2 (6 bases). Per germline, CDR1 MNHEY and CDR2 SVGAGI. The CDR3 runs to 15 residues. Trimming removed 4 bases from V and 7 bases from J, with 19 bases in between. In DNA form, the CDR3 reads TGTGCCAGCAGTTCCCCCGGGACTGGCTGGGGGACCCAGTACTTC. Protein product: CASSSPGTGWGTQYF.

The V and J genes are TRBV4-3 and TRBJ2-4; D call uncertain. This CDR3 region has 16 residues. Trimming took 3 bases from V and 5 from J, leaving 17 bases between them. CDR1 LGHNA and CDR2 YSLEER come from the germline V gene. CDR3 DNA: TGCGCCAGCAGCCATGACACCGGCGTTGGGGAAAACATTCAGTACTTC. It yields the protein CASSHDTGVGENIQYF.

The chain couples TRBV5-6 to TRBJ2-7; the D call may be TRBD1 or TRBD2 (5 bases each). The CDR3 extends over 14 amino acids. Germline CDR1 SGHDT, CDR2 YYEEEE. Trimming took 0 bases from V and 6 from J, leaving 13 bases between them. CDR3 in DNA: TGTGCCAGCAGCTTGGAGGGGTCTGAGGGCGAGCAGTACTTC. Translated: CASSLEGSEGEQYF.

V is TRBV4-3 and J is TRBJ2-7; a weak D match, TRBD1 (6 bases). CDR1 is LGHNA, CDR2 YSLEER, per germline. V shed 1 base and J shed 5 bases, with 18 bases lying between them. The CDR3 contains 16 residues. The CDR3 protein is CASSQADGTPLDEQYF. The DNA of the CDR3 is TGCGCCAGCAGCCAAGCGGACGGGACACCGTTGGACGAGCAGTACTTC.

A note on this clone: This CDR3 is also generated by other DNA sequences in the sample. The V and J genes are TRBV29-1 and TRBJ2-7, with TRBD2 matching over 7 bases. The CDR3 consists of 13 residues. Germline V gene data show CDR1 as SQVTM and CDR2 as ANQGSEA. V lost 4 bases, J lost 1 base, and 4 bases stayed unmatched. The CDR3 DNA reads TGCAGCGTTGTTCCTAGCGGATCCTACGAGCAGTACTTC. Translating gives CSVVPSGSYEQYF.

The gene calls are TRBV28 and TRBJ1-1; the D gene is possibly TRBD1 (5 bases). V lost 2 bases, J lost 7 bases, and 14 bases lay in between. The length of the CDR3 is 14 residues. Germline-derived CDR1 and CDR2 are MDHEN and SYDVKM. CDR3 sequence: CASSLIWDEGEAFF. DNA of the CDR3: TGTGCCAGCAGTTTAATATGGGACGAAGGTGAAGCTTTCTTT.

In DNA, the CDR3 is TGTGCCAGCAGCTTGGAGGGGGCCCCCTATGGCTACACCTTC. Its translation: CASSLEGAPYGYTF. This rearrangement joins TRBV5-6 to TRBJ1-2; 7 nucleotides match TRBD1. The CDR3 consists of 14 residues. J lost 4 bases, V lost 0 bases, and 3 bases had no gene match. Germline values: CDR1 SGHDT, CDR2 YYEEEE.

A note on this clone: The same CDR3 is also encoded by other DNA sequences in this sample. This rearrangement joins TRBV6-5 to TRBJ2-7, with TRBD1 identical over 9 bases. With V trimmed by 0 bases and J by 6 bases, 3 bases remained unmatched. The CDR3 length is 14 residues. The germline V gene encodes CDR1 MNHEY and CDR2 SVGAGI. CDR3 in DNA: TGTGCCAGCAGTTACTCCGGGACAGGGACCGAGCAGTACTTC. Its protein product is CASSYSGTGTEQYF.

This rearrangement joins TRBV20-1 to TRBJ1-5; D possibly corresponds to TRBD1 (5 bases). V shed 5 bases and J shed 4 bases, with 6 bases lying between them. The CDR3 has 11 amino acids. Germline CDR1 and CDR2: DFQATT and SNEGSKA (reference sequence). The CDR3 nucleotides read TGCAGTGCTGGACAAAATCAGCCCCAGCATTTT. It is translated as CSAGQNQPQHF.

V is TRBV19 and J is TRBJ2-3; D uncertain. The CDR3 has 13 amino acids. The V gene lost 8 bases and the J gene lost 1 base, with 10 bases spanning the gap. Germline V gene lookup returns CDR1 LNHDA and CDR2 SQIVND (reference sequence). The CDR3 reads CASLEIGTDTQYF. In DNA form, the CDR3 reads TGTGCCAGTCTGGAAATTGGCACAGATACGCAGTATTTT.

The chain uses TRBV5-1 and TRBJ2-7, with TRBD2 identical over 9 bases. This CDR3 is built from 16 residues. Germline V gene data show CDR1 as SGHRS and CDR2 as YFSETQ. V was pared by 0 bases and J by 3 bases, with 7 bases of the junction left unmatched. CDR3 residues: CASSLGPASGVYEQYF. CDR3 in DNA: TGCGCCAGCAGCTTGGGGCCGGCTAGCGGGGTCTACGAGCAGTACTTC.

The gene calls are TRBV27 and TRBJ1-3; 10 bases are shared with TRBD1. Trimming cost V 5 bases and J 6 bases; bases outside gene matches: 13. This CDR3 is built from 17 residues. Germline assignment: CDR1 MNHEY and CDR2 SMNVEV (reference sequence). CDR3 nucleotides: TGTGCCAGCAGTCCAAAACGCCAAGGGACAGGGGAAAACACCATATATTTT. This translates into CASSPKRQGTGENTIYF.

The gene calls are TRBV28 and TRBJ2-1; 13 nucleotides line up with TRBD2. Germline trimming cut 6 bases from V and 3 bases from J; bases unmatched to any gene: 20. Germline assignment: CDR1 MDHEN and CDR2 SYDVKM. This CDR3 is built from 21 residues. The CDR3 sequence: CASSYSNRPGLAGWGYNEQFF. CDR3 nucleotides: TGTGCCAGCAGCTATTCTAATCGTCCGGGACTAGCGGGATGGGGCTACAATGAGCAGTTCTTC. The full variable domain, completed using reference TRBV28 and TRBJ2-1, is DVKVTQSSRYLVKRTGEKVFLECVQDMDHENMFWYRQDPGLGLRLIYFSYDVKMKEKGDIPEGYSVSREKKERFSLILESASTNQTSMYLCASSYSNRPGLAGWGYNEQFFGPGTRLTVL.

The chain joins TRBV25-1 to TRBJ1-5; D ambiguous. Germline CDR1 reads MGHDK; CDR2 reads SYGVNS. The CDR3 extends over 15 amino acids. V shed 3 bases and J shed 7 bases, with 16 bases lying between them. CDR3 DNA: TGTGCCAGCAGTGACCTTTACCAGCAAACCCAGCCCCAGCATTTT. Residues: CASSDLYQQTQPQHF.

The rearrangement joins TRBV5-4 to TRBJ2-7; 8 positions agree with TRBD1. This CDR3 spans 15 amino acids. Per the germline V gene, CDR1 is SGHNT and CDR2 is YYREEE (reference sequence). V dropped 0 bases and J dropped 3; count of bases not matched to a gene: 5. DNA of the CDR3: TGTGCCAGCAGCTTGGGGACAGGGTGGGGCTACGAGCAGTACTTC. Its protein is CASSLGTGWGYEQYF.

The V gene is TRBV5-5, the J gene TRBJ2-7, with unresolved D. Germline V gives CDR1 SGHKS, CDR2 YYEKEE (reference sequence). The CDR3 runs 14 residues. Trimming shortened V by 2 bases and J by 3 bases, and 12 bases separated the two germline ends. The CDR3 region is CASSLGGAFYEQYF. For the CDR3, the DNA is TGTGCCAGCAGCTTAGGCGGCGCGTTCTACGAGCAGTACTTC.

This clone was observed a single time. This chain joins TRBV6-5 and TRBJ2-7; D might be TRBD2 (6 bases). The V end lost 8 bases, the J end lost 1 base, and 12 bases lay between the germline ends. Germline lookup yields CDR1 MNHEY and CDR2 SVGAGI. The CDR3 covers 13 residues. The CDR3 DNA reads TGTGCCAGCCGGGGGACCCCTTCCTACGAGCAGTACTTC. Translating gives CASRGTPSYEQYF.

CDR3 coding DNA: TGTGCCAGCAGCGTCCTAGCGGGAGGGCGTATAGATACGCAGTATTTT. It codes for CASSVLAGGRIDTQYF. The V gene is TRBV9, the J gene TRBJ2-3, with TRBD2 matching over 12 bases. The germline CDR1 and CDR2 sequences are SGDLS and YYNGEE. The CDR3 length is 16 residues. V shed 2 bases, J shed 5 bases, and the junction held 6 bases outside the gene matches.

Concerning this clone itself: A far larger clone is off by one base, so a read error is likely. CDR3 sequence (DNA): TGTGCCAGCAGAGTAGGGGGGAACACTGAAGCTTTCTTT. Translating gives CASRVGGNTEAFF. This chain joins TRBV6-5 and TRBJ1-1, with a weak D call TRBD1 (6 bases). The CDR3 covers 13 residues. Trimming pared 6 bases from V and 1 base from J, leaving 9 bases between. Germline V gene lookup returns CDR1 MNHEY and CDR2 SVGAGI.

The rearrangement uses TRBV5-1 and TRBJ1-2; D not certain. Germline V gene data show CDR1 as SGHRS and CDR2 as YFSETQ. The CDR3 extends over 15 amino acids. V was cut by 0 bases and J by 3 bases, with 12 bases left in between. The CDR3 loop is CASSLGLGVDYGYTF. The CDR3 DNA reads TGCGCCAGCAGCTTGGGTTTGGGTGTAGACTATGGCTACACCTTC.

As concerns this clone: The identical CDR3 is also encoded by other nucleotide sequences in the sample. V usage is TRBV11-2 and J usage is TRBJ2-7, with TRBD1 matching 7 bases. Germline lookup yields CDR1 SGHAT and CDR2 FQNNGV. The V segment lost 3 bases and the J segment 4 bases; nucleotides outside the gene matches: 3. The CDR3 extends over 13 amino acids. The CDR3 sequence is CASSFDRDYEQYF. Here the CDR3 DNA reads TGTGCCAGCAGCTTTGACAGGGATTACGAGCAGTACTTC.

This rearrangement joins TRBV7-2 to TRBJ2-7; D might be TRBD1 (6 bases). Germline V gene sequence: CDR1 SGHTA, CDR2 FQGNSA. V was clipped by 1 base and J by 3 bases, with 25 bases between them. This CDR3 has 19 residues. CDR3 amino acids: CASSLEWNRLGQPNYEQYF. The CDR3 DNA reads TGTGCCAGCAGCTTAGAGTGGAATCGGCTGGGACAACCAAACTACGAGCAGTACTTC.

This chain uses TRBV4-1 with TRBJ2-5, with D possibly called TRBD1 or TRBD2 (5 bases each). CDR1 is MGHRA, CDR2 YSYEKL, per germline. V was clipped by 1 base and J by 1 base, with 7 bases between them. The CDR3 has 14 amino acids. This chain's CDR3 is CASSQGDVQETQYF. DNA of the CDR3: TGCGCCAGCAGCCAAGGGGACGTCCAAGAGACCCAGTACTTC.

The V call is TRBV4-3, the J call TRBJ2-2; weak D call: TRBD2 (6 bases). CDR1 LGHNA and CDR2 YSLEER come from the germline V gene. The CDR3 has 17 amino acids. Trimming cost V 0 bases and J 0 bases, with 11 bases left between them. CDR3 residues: CASSQEVGGSNTGELFF. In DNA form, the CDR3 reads TGCGCCAGCAGCCAAGAGGTCGGGGGATCGAACACCGGGGAGCTGTTTTTT.